The 18 T cell receptor beta chains reported below all come from one sample, sequenced in a study of response to subunit inactivated influenza vaccine. TCRdb redid the calling of the RT-PCR reads with MiXCR, one entry per CDR3 protein. Of about 300,000 distinct CDR3 sequences listed, 22% are singletons. This material consisted of PBMCs from blood, taken about 20 months after vaccination. The receptors were gathered from a man aged 45 to 75 who received an inactivated influenza vaccine.

The chain links TRBV11-3 to TRBJ2-2; no clear D. With 4 bases removed from V and 5 bases from J, the gap between germline ends came to 5 bases. The CDR3 length is 12 residues. From germline, CDR1 is SGHNT and CDR2 YENEEA. CDR3 sequence (DNA): TGTGCCAGCAGCTCACATACCGGGGAGCTGTTTTTT. Amino acid sequence: CASSSHTGELFF.

This clonotype occurred a few times. CDR3 sequence: CASSQVRGNYGYTF. CDR3 DNA sequence: TGCGCCAGCAGCCAAGTTCGGGGCAACTATGGCTACACCTTC. The rearrangement joins TRBV4-3 to TRBJ1-2; the D gene is possibly TRBD1 (5 bases). CDR1 is LGHNA, CDR2 YSLEER, per germline. V was pared by 1 base and J by 2 bases, with 8 bases between. The CDR3 contains 14 residues.

Only a few counts were recorded for this clonotype. The chain links TRBV5-5 to TRBJ1-1; 11 nucleotides match TRBD1. J lost 5 bases, V lost 0 bases, and 3 bases had no gene match. This CDR3 contains 15 residues. CDR1 is SGHKS, CDR2 YYEKEE, per germline (reference sequence). CDR3 region: CASSLEGQGETEAFF. CDR3 in DNA: TGTGCCAGCAGCTTGGAGGGACAGGGGGAAACTGAAGCTTTCTTT.

V gene TRBV6-2 or TRBV6-3 combines with J gene TRBJ1-2, with a tentative D call TRBD1 (6 bases). CDR1 MNHEY and CDR2 SVGEGT come from the germline V gene. The CDR3 runs 14 residues. V was cut by 4 bases and J by 4 bases, with 13 bases left in between. The CDR3 sequence: CASSSGQQRYGYTF. The CDR3 DNA sequence: TGTGCCAGCAGTTCAGGACAGCAACGCTATGGCTACACCTTC.

In its sample, this clonotype was seen a few times. V usage is TRBV29-1 and J usage is TRBJ2-7; no clear D gene. Germline CDR1 reads SQVTM; CDR2 reads ANQGSEA. V was cut by 6 bases and J by 2 bases, with 8 bases left in between. The CDR3 covers 11 residues. The CDR3 reads CSVAMAYEQYF. In nucleotides, the CDR3 is TGCAGCGTGGCCATGGCCTACGAGCAGTACTTC.

The rearrangement joins TRBV2 to TRBJ1-3; D is unresolved. The CDR3 has 16 residues. Germline lookup yields CDR1 SNHLY and CDR2 FYNNEI. The ends were cut back, 1 base at V and 0 bases at J, with 10 bases in the middle. The CDR3 coding sequence is TGTGCCAGCAGTGAAGGGCGGCGGGTCTCTGGAAACACCATATATTTT. This sequence encodes CASSEGRRVSGNTIYF. The variable domain in full, completed from reference TRBV2 and TRBJ1-3, reads EPEVTQTPSHQVTQMGQEVILRCVPISNHLYFYWYRQILGQKVEFLVSFYNNEISEKSEIFDDQFSVERPDGSNFTLKIRSTKLEDSAMYFCASSEGRRVSGNTIYFGEGSWLTVV.

The chain employs TRBV12-3 or TRBV12-4 and TRBJ2-7; no definite D call. V dropped 2 bases and J dropped 5 bases, with 4 bases sitting between them. This CDR3 is 11 amino acids long. This CDR3 reads CASSLYDEQYF. In DNA, the CDR3 is TGTGCCAGCAGTTTATACGACGAGCAGTACTTC.

V usage is TRBV3-1 and J usage is TRBJ2-2, with a tentative D call TRBD2 (7 bases). The CDR3 consists of 15 residues. Trimming took 7 bases from V and 2 from J, leaving 14 bases between them. The germline CDR1 and CDR2 sequences are LGHDT and YNNKEL (reference sequence). The CDR3 coding sequence is TGTGCCAGCACCCGCGGGGGCCCCAACACCGGGGAGCTGTTTTTT. This sequence encodes CASTRGGPNTGELFF.

Ten or more counts support this clonotype. The chain couples TRBV11-2 to TRBJ1-1, with D unresolved. V was shortened by 2 bases and J by 4 bases, with 11 bases between the two germline ends. The germline V gene has CDR1 SGHAT and CDR2 FQNNGV. This CDR3 has 14 residues. CDR3 amino acids: CASSLFGYSTEAFF. The CDR3 DNA is TGTGCCAGCAGCTTATTCGGCTATAGCACTGAAGCTTTCTTT.

This clonotype came up many times. V is TRBV18 and J is TRBJ1-4; no reliable D call. This CDR3 comprises 13 residues. Germline CDR1 reads KGHSH; CDR2 reads LQKENI. V lost 3 bases and J 8 bases, leaving 10 bases between the germline ends. CDR3 sequence reads: CASSPQRNEKLFF. DNA for the CDR3: TGTGCCAGCTCACCCCAGAGGAACGAAAAACTGTTTTTT.

The DNA for the CDR3 is TGCAGTGCTGGGAGTGTGACGGTTTCGGCGAGCAATCAGCCCCAGCATTTT. Protein sequence: CSAGSVTVSASNQPQHF. This chain links TRBV20-1 with TRBJ1-5; D is undetermined. CDR1 is DFQATT and CDR2 is SNEGSKA in the germline V gene (reference sequence). The CDR3 loop spans 17 amino acids. Trimming shortened V by 5 bases and J by 1 base, and 21 bases separated the two germline ends.

This clonotype was recorded a few times. The genes are TRBV12-3 or TRBV12-4 and TRBJ1-5, with 7 nucleotides matching TRBD1. The CDR3 spans 16 residues. Germline trimming cut 5 bases from V and 7 bases from J; bases unmatched to any gene: 14. CDR3 amino acids: CASSPGGGGARQPQHF. The CDR3 bases are TGTGCCAGCAGTCCTGGGGGAGGGGGCGCGAGGCAGCCCCAGCATTTT.

This clonotype was detected only a few times. The gene calls are TRBV4-2 and TRBJ1-1; no firm D call. The CDR3 consists of 14 residues. V shed 4 bases and J shed 2 bases, with 11 bases lying between them. CDR1 is LGHNA and CDR2 is YNFKEQ in the germline V gene. This CDR3 reads CASSPRARNTEAFF. The DNA for the CDR3 is TGTGCCAGCAGCCCCCGGGCCCGAAACACTGAAGCTTTCTTT.

V usage is TRBV12-3 or TRBV12-4 and J usage is TRBJ1-6; TRBD1 is a possible D gene (6 bases). Trimming took 6 bases from V and 6 from J, leaving 12 bases between them. This CDR3 region has 14 residues. Here the CDR3 reads CASSRRGANSPLHF. In DNA, the CDR3 is TGTGCCAGCAGCCGCAGGGGCGCTAATTCACCCCTCCACTTT.

The J gene is TRBJ1-5, the V gene TRBV4-1; D might be TRBD1 (6 bases). In germline, CDR1 is MGHRA, CDR2 YSYEKL. V lost 1 base and J 6 bases, leaving 10 bases between the germline ends. The CDR3 runs to 14 residues. This CDR3 is CASSQGEGGQPQHF. In DNA, the CDR3 is TGCGCCAGCAGCCAAGGGGAAGGGGGTCAGCCCCAGCATTTT.

The chain links TRBV5-1 to TRBJ1-1, with D perhaps matching TRBD1 (5 bases). The germline V and J ends were trimmed by 2 bases and 6 bases, with 20 bases remaining between them. CDR3 length: 16 residues. CDR1 and CDR2 from the germline V gene are SGHRS and YFSETQ. The CDR3 reads CASSFHESSQGAEAFF. CDR3 DNA sequence: TGCGCCAGCAGCTTCCATGAATCCTCTCAGGGCGCTGAAGCTTTCTTT.

This clonotype was detected only a few times. The chain has TRBV2 and TRBJ1-4, with D perhaps TRBD1 (5 bases). Germline V lookup: CDR1 SNHLY, CDR2 FYNNEI. Trimming removed 5 bases at V and 8 bases at J, with 15 bases between. The CDR3 covers 14 residues. CDR3: CASSPGRSREKLFF. For the CDR3, the DNA is TGTGCCAGCAGTCCAGGGCGGTCCAGAGAAAAACTGTTTTTT.

J is TRBJ2-7 and V is TRBV10-3; possibly TRBD1 for D (5 bases). V was pared by 6 bases and J by 0 bases, with 15 bases between. This CDR3 is 15 amino acids long. Germline lookup yields CDR1 ENHRY and CDR2 SYGVKD. In DNA form, the CDR3 reads TGTGCCATCAGGAACCGACAGACGAGCTCCTACGAGCAGTACTTC. Its translation: CAIRNRQTSSYEQYF.